The 8 T cell receptor beta chains below all came from one sample that was sequenced in a study of Ad26.COV2.S vaccination and SARS-CoV-2 variants. This table comes from immunoSEQ multiplex PCR, and its TCRdb copy is limited to in-frame clones, with some not included. The table lists about 320,000 clones, just under 85% of them singletons, with around 2% in the top ten. The treatment: 15 to 20 received Ad26.COV2.S at low or high dose, single or two shots; roughly five received placebo; per-sample allocation not given. Sampling happened 63 days after the first vaccine or placebo injection. This material consisted of peripheral blood, taken in a trial of Ad26.COV2.S vaccine versus placebo. Receptors were obtained from a person between 18 and 59 years old who received the Ad26.COV2.S COVID-19 vaccine or a placebo.

In its sample, this clone was seen a few times. This chain uses TRBV11-2 with TRBJ1-6, with 7 bases aligning to TRBD1. Germline loops: CDR1 SGHAT, CDR2 FQNNGV. V shed 0 bases, J shed 7 bases, and the junction held 6 bases outside the gene matches. This CDR3 region has 16 residues. CDR3 amino acids: CASSLDRGVGNSPLHF. CDR3 nucleotides: TGTGCCAGCAGCTTAGACAGGGGGGTAGGCAATTCACCCCTCCACTTT. Based on the CDR3 plus reference TRBV11-2 and TRBJ1-6, the full variable domain is EAGVAQSPRYKIIEKRQSVAFWCNPISGHATLYWYQQILGQGPKLLIQFQNNGVVDDSQLPKDRFSAERLKGVDSTLKIQPAKLEDSAVYLCASSLDRGVGNSPLHFGNGTRLTVT.

The V call is TRBV21-1, the J call TRBJ2-5; the table calls TRBD1, which could not be checked here. TRBV21-1 is a listed pseudogene. CDR3 length: 15 residues. The CDR3 region is CASRGHLGPQETQYF. CDR3 DNA: TGTGCCAGCAGAGGACATCTAGGGCCTCAAGAGACCCAGTACTTC.

This chain links TRBV7-2 with TRBJ2-5; a weak D match, TRBD1 (5 bases). Germline CDR1 is SGHTA and CDR2 is FQGNSA. The CDR3 is 15 amino acids. V lost 5 bases and J 1 base, leaving 14 bases between the germline ends. The CDR3 sequence is CASSQGAVVQETQYF. Written as DNA, the CDR3 is TGTGCCAGCAGCCAGGGCGCGGTCGTCCAAGAGACCCAGTACTTC.

A remark on this clone: A much bigger clone sits one base away, suggesting this may be a read error. This chain uses TRBV13 with TRBJ1-1; D possibly corresponds to TRBD1 (5 bases). Germline V gene sequence: CDR1 PRHDT, CDR2 FYEKMQ (reference sequence). The CDR3 consists of 14 residues. The V end lost 0 bases, the J end lost 0 bases, and 5 bases lay between the germline ends. The CDR3 region is CASSLGQVNTEAFF. The CDR3 DNA follows: TGTGCCAGCAGCTTAGGACAGGTGAACACTGAAGCTTTCTTT.

The count of this clone is one. The V call is TRBV7-9, the J call TRBJ2-7, with 12 positions matching TRBD1. The CDR3 runs 18 residues. J lost 0 bases, V lost 4 bases, and 10 bases had no gene match. CDR1 is SEHNR, CDR2 FQNEAQ, per germline (reference sequence). CDR3 in DNA: TGTGCCAGCAGCTCTCCGGGACAGGGGGCTGACAGCTCCTACGAGCAGTACTTC. Translated, it gives CASSSPGQGADSSYEQYF.

A single count supports this clone. The CDR3 DNA reads TGTGCCAGCAGCCGGACAGGGGGCTCTGGCTACACCTTC. Protein: CASSRTGGSGYTF. The chain uses TRBV7-9 and TRBJ1-2; 11 nucleotides align to TRBD1. The J segment lost 7 bases and the V segment lost 5 bases, leaving 3 bases of the junction unmatched. The CDR3 extends over 13 amino acids. Germline V lookup: CDR1 SEHNR, CDR2 FQNEAQ (reference sequence).

This sequence joins TRBV6-6 and TRBJ2-4; D uncertain. The CDR3 runs to 17 residues. With 5 bases removed from V and 1 base from J, the gap between germline ends came to 18 bases. Germline V CDR1 and CDR2: MNHNY, SVGAGI (reference sequence). CDR3 in DNA: TGTGCCAGCAGTCCCACGACACATACTACCGCCAAAAACATTCAGTACTTC. Protein product: CASSPTTHTTAKNIQYF.

The V gene is TRBV27, the J gene TRBJ2-7, with unresolved D. Trimming left V 3 bases short and J 2 bases short, with 14 bases between. The CDR3 covers 15 residues. Germline V gene data show CDR1 as MNHEY and CDR2 as SMNVEV (reference sequence). Here the CDR3 reads CASSFNPMGPYEQYF. The CDR3 nucleotides read TGTGCCAGCAGTTTCAACCCTATGGGTCCCTACGAGCAGTACTTC.